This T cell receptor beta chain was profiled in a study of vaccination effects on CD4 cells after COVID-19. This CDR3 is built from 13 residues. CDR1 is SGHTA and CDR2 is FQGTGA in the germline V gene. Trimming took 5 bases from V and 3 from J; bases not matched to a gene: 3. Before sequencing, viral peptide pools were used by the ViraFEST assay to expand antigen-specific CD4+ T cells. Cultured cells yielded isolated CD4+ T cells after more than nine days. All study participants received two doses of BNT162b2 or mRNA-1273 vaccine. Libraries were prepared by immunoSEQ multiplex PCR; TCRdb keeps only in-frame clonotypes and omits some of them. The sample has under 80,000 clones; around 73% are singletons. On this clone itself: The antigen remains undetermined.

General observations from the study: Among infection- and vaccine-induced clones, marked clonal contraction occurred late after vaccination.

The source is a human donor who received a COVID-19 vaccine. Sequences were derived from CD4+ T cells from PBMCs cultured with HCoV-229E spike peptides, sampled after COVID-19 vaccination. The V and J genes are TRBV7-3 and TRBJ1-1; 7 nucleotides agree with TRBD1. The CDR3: CASSGQGDTEAFF. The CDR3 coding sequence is TGTGCCAGCAGCGGGCAGGGGGACACTGAAGCTTTCTTT.